This paragraph reports one TCR beta chain. Which antigen it targets is not known. Nothing much larger sits one base from this clone, and base qualities are not available. This entry belongs to a study of blood T cells in healthy people across ages (dated by TCRdb to 2014 to 2015). Background on the whole study: Template switching captured roughly one uniquely barcoded TCR beta cDNA molecule per two T cells in model experiments. To track age-related changes in TCR beta repertoire diversity, the study relied on deep sequencing normalized with unique cDNA molecular identifiers. The donors were split into four age groups: young (average around 15 years), middle-aged (about 40), aged (over 55) and long-lived (under 90). Using the same blood draw, the study looked at two additional independent replicas of 1 million unique cDNA reads for two donors, one aged 18 to 30 and the other aged 80 or older. To avoid experimental bias, donors of different ages were randomly spread across the sequencing lanes. Study-wide conclusions, independent of this receptor: The long-lived group showed more naive CD4+ T cells, fewer expanded clones and increased TCR diversity than the aged group, suggesting age selection. As age increased, observed TCR beta diversity per million T cells dropped in a roughly linear way, and a significant reduction was already evident by age about 40. Because the CMV infection status of the donors was unknown, age-related changes in expanded clonotypes may potentially have been confounded. Conclusive comparison of naive and antigen-experienced compartments was prevented by the profiling of bulk unsorted PBMCs. Total diversity estimates from one million sequenced T cells were considered lower bounds and underestimates. Observed TCR beta diversity correlated strongly with the percentage of naive T cells measured by flow cytometry.

V and J are truncated by 8 bases and 2 bases respectively, leaving an intervening sequence of 16 bases. There are 15 amino acids in the CDR3, from cysteine to phenylalanine inclusive. Left in the record is the CDR3 DNA by itself, 45 bases read in frame from the first base. From the germline V gene, CDR1 is SNHLY and CDR2 is FYNNEI. Library generation was performed with 5' RACE. Data came from an Illumina HiSeq 2500. A second PCR of about 6 to 11 cycles was performed with a sample-barcoded 5' primer and a J-beta primer mix. Each TCR beta cDNA molecule received a unique molecular identifier from a template-switch 5' adaptor carrying 12 random nucleotides. Each sample yielded at least 2.5 million CDR3-containing paired-end reads. The Mint cDNA synthesis kit, primed by a TRBC-specific oligonucleotide, was used to synthesize first-strand cDNA from all RNA. Following uracil-DNA glycosylase treatment, all cDNA underwent a first 18-cycle PCR with the universal primers M1SS and BC2_uni_R. On the study's bioinformatics: For normalization, 1 million high-quality reads, each with a distinct molecular identifier, were randomly selected from each sample. Instead of being binned into consensus sequences, reads with shared molecular identifiers were discarded. MiTCR, run with a Q25 quality threshold and the strictest error-elimination algorithm, handled CDR3 identification, clonotype clustering and error correction. A nonparametric unseen species model with Euler transformation was used to estimate a lower bound on total TCR beta diversity. Through fastp at Q25 and MiXCR, TCRdb rebuilt clones from the public reads, retaining in-frame beta chains. Rows merge per CDR3 protein into single entries with the most common DNA and genes. Here the V and J calls rest on TCRdb's processing, not on the authors' analysis. In this sample the table shows 550,000 to 600,000 distinct CDR3 sequences, roughly 48% of which occur a single time. Of the sample, approximately 23% is held by the ten largest clones.

The 39 donors, aged about 6 to 95 years, were systemically healthy Caucasian individuals from Russia. Approximately 9 milliliters of peripheral blood were collected from each donor into EDTA-treated Vacutainer tubes. PBMCs were isolated by Ficoll-Paque density-gradient centrifugation, with at least 7 million obtained per sample. Total RNA, at least 6 micrograms per sample, was extracted from PBMCs with Trizol reagent. For every donor, an aliquot of PBMCs went through flow cytometry to measure the percentages of naive CD45RAhigh/CD27high T cells. Here the chain combines TRBV2 and TRBJ1-5; the D gene cannot be named for sure. What was sequenced was blood. This sequence originates from a man aged 80 or over in good health. Here the CDR3 is given as CASGLGGAGNQPQHF. In nucleotide form, the sequence is TGTGCCAGCGGACTAGGAGGAGCGGGCAATCAGCCCCAGCATTTT.